The present T cell receptor beta chain was sequenced within a study of beta chain features in type 1 diabetes listed by TCRdb under 2018. In the study overall: Mean age, gender distribution, total cell number and subset yield did not differ between patients and healthy donors. A total of roughly 100 million sorted cells were examined across all samples, and a strong correlation was observed between cell number per subset and RNA yield. In the study, recently diagnosed type 1 diabetes patients and matched healthy donors were compared on the TCRB repertoires of their sorted circulating CD4+ T cell subsets. Regulatory and stem cell-like memory subsets were obtained from only 8 patients and about eight healthy donors, while naive and central memory subsets were obtained from all 28 donors.

All of the isolated RNA was reverse transcribed with the High Capacity cDNA Reverse Transcription Kit, so expressed TCRB transcripts were sequenced. Naive, central memory and regulatory T cell samples underwent deep immunoSEQ sequencing, averaging around 4 million total reads per sample. Sorted cells were lysed in RLT buffer, and RNA was extracted using DNase-treated RNeasy Micro or Mini kits according to cell number. To prevent cross-contamination, each cell subset was processed individually, whereas patient and healthy donor samples were processed jointly. Using the immunoSEQ multiplex PCR, TCRB sequences were amplified from cDNA into 87-bp fragments spanning the CDR3 region. Sequencing of the amplicons was performed on the Illumina HiSeq platform. The paper's data handling went like this. Synthetic template baselines were used to correct PCR bias computationally, reads within Hamming distance 2 were collapsed together, and singletons that could not be merged were discarded. By aligning reads against IMGT, V, D and J genes, CDR3 length, and insertions or deletions at six rearrangement sites were assigned. Within each subset, clonotype counts were normalized to sorted cell number, after which true diversity and Gini coefficients were computed with the tcR R package. The overlap coefficient, calculated on TCRB nucleotide sequences, was used to quantify repertoire sharing. Out-of-frame TCRB sequences from naive cells were analyzed to stand in for the pre-selection repertoire. TCRdb stores this immuneACCESS table with in-frame sequences only. Part of the clones is absent; in the studies checked, under half of the shortfall reflects unresolved V genes, and no reason is known for the rest. The V and J calls and clone size come from that table; D and trimming were worked out from the DNA. Counted in this sample were 240,000 or so clones; roughly 13% of them appeared once. Together, the top ten hold about 0.018% of the sample.

Each donor gave one peripheral blood draw, averaging roughly 100 mL, which was collected into heparinised tubes. A BD FACSAria II was used to sort naive, central memory, regulatory and stem cell-like memory CD4+ T cells with a panel that included CD45RO, CCR7, CD25, CD127, CD95 and CD27. All sorted populations exceeded 95% purity. PBMCs were isolated immediately by Lymphoprep density gradient centrifugation and stained directly without culture. Samples were stained and sorted in pairs, with one healthy donor and one patient per experiment, so that batch effects were minimized. On the study overall, not on this receptor specifically: Patients with type 1 diabetes made fewer insertions and deleted more nucleotides at VDJ recombination sites, implying thymic rearrangement abnormalities. Shorter templates might have been favored by PCR, but patient and control samples were amplified and corrected together, so both groups would have been affected equally by any skew. Sequencing cDNA rather than genomic DNA could over-represent highly expressing activated cells, although activation and CD3 levels did not differ between groups. A moderate but significant shortening of TCRB CDR3 length was observed in type 1 diabetes patients in all four CD4+ subsets. Because the HLA sub-analyses included only small numbers of individuals, any influence of HLA type on TCRB rearrangement was left unresolved. Naive, central memory and regulatory TCRB repertoires appeared more similar among patients than among healthy donors.

Based on the germline V gene (reference sequence), the CDR1 and CDR2 sequences are LNHDA and SQIVND. Taken from cysteine to phenylalanine, the CDR3 has 13 residues. CDR3 DNA only is kept here, 39 bases in frame from base 1. Germline trimming amounts to 7 bases on V and 8 bases on J, with 9 as the count of junction bases outside the gene matches. Concerning this clone itself: Its antigen target is currently unknown. Base qualities are missing; no much larger clone stands one base away.

The chain joins TRBV19 to TRBJ1-2; 8 of the junction bases match TRBD1. The receptor was isolated from a man in his thirties or forties with type 1 diabetes. What was sequenced was naive CD4+ T cells from blood. The intended sense of this specimen's cell subset or site label: true naive CD4+ T cells. The nucleotide sequence reads as follows: TGTGCCAGTATGGCACAGGGGGATGGAGGCTACACCTTC. This codes for CASMAQGDGGYTF.